Each of the 13 T cell receptor beta chains below was sequenced from the same sample in a study of shared clonotypes between healthy human individuals. Sequencing used immunoSEQ multiplex PCR; TCRdb keeps in-frame clones, though not all of them. The profile shows roughly 490,000 clones, 79% of them singletons. Material for sequencing was PBMCs. The origin of the receptors is a woman between 40 and 50 years old in good health. Some clones in this sample may be carry-over from other donors' samples.

The V call is TRBV4-3, the J call TRBJ2-1; maybe TRBD2 (5 bases). CDR3 size: 13 residues. Germline CDR1 and CDR2: LGHNA and YSLEER. V shed 1 base and J shed 12 bases, with 13 bases lying between them. This CDR3 is CASSQGSFEGQFF. CDR3 bases: TGCGCCAGCAGCCAAGGAAGCTTCGAGGGGCAGTTCTTC.

This clone was recorded a few times. The V and J genes are TRBV7-2 and TRBJ2-7, with D possibly being TRBD1 (7 bases). This CDR3 comprises 15 residues. The V end was cut by 5 bases, the J end by 4 bases, with 18 bases between. Germline CDR1 is SGHTA and CDR2 is FQGNSA. The CDR3 DNA is TGTGCCAGCAGCCCCGCAGGGGGGTTTGAGTACGAGCAGTACTTC. Protein product: CASSPAGGFEYEQYF. The variable domain in full, with the rest retrieved from reference TRBV7-2 and TRBJ2-7, is GAGVSQSPSNKVTEKGKDVELRCDPISGHTALYWYRQSLGQGLEFLIYFQGNSAPDKSGLPSDRFSAERTGGSVSTLTIQRTQQEDSAVYLCASSPAGGFEYEQYFGPGTRLTVT.

The rearrangement joins TRBV7-2 to TRBJ2-7; D assignment may be TRBD1 or TRBD2 (6 bases each). The germline V gene encodes CDR1 SGHTA and CDR2 FQGNSA. The CDR3 has 16 residues. The V end was cut by 1 base, the J end by 0 bases, with 13 bases between. This CDR3 reads CASSLEGGTSSYEQYF. In nucleotides, the CDR3 is TGTGCCAGCAGCTTAGAGGGGGGAACGAGCTCCTACGAGCAGTACTTC. Full variable domain (remainder filled in from reference TRBV7-2 and TRBJ2-7): GAGVSQSPSNKVTEKGKDVELRCDPISGHTALYWYRQSLGQGLEFLIYFQGNSAPDKSGLPSDRFSAERTGGSVSTLTIQRTQQEDSAVYLCASSLEGGTSSYEQYFGPGTRLTVT.

The chain carries TRBV7-2 and TRBJ2-2; TRBD2 aligns across 10 bases. With 1 base clipped from V and 6 bases from J, the junction kept 14 bases outside the gene matches. CDR3 length: 19 amino acids. Germline V gene data show CDR1 as SGHTA and CDR2 as FQGNSA. The CDR3 loop reads CASSLGVLAGVGWAGELFF. The CDR3 DNA is TGTGCCAGCAGCTTAGGGGTCCTAGCGGGAGTAGGATGGGCCGGGGAGCTGTTTTTT.

The gene calls are TRBV5-6 and TRBJ2-2; D is perhaps TRBD1 or TRBD2 (5 bases each). The CDR3 is 17 amino acids. V was shortened by 4 bases and J by 4 bases, with 20 bases between the two germline ends. In germline, CDR1 is SGHDT, CDR2 YYEEEE. In nucleotides, the CDR3 is TGTGCCAGCAGCCCACTAGAGGGGCTCGACAGCACCGGGGAGCTGTTTTTT. This translates into CASSPLEGLDSTGELFF.

This chain connects TRBV6-5 to TRBJ1-4; weak D call: TRBD1 (6 bases). Trimming took 5 bases from V and 8 from J, leaving 18 bases between them. Germline V gene lookup returns CDR1 MNHEY and CDR2 SVGAGI. The CDR3 spans 15 residues. The CDR3 spells CASSLLPGGGEKLFF. The CDR3 coding sequence is TGTGCCAGCAGTCTCCTCCCCGGGGGCGGAGAAAAACTGTTTTTT.

The V gene is TRBV11-2, the J gene TRBJ2-7; 7 bases fit TRBD2. There are 16 residues in the CDR3. Germline loops: CDR1 SGHAT, CDR2 FQNNGV. J lost 2 bases, V lost 5 bases, and 12 bases had no gene match. The CDR3 reads CASSGHSGLGAYEQYF. For the CDR3, the DNA is TGTGCCAGCAGCGGGCATAGCGGGCTGGGGGCCTACGAGCAGTACTTC.

This clone occurred a few times. Germline is not matched at one junction end, which may reflect a read error. Other DNA variants within this sample encode the same CDR3. This chain links TRBV5-4 with TRBJ2-3; TRBD1 is a possible D gene (5 bases). The CDR3 totals 12 residues. The germline CDR1 and CDR2 sequences are SGHNT and YYREEE (reference sequence). The CDR3 DNA follows: TGTGCCAGCAGCTCCCAGGGTCCGACGCAGTATTTC. It translates to CASSSQGPTQYF. Using reference TRBV5-4 and TRBJ2-3 for the parts outside the CDR3, the full variable domain is ETGVTQSPTHLIKTRGQQVTLRCSSQSGHNTVSWYQQALGQGPQFIFQYYREEENGRGNFPPRFSGLQFPNYSSELNVNALELDDSALYLCASSSQGPTQYFGPGTRLTVL.

This clone came up a few times. The chain couples TRBV5-1 to TRBJ1-3; the D is unclear. Germline V gene data show CDR1 as SGHRS and CDR2 as YFSETQ. The CDR3 sequence is 14 residues long. Trimming left V 4 bases short and J 3 bases short, with 11 bases between. CDR3 DNA sequence: TGCGCCAGCAGCGCGTCGGGAGGTGGAAACACCATATATTTT. Amino acid sequence: CASSASGGGNTIYF.

On this clone itself: The same CDR3 also results from other DNA sequences found in this sample. V is TRBV28 and J is TRBJ1-5; D is unresolved. From germline, CDR1 is MDHEN and CDR2 SYDVKM. Trimming took 4 bases from V and 9 from J, leaving 10 bases between them. This CDR3 is 12 amino acids long. The DNA of the CDR3 is TGTGCCAGCAGTTCGCCGGTGAGGCCCCAGCATTTT. Translation gives CASSSPVRPQHF.

This clone was recorded a few times. The chain is built from TRBV9 and TRBJ2-5; D may be TRBD1 or TRBD2 (5 bases each). The CDR3 is 14 amino acids. Germline loops: CDR1 SGDLS, CDR2 YYNGEE. Trimming shortened V by 2 bases and J by 0 bases, and 8 bases separated the two germline ends. CDR3 coding DNA: TGTGCCAGCAGCGTGGGACCGTACCAAGAGACCCAGTACTTC. This encodes CASSVGPYQETQYF.

The chain is built from TRBV10-1 and TRBJ2-7, with D possibly TRBD1 on 6 matching bases. The CDR3 loop spans 15 amino acids. The germline V and J ends were trimmed by 0 bases and 4 bases, with 13 bases remaining between them. Germline V gene sequence: CDR1 WNHNN, CDR2 SYGVQD (reference sequence). The CDR3 loop reads CASSESEDSGYEQYF. The CDR3, as DNA: TGCGCCAGCAGTGAGTCGGAGGACAGCGGATACGAGCAGTACTTC.

The V call is TRBV28, the J call TRBJ2-5; D call uncertain. The J call may be incorrect, as the DNA end agrees better with TRBJ2-7. The CDR3 extends over 13 amino acids. CDR1 is MDHEN, CDR2 SYDVKM, per germline. Written as DNA, the CDR3 is TGTGCCAGCAGACCTCAGAGCTCCTACGAGCAGTACTTC. It codes for CASRPQSSYEQYF.